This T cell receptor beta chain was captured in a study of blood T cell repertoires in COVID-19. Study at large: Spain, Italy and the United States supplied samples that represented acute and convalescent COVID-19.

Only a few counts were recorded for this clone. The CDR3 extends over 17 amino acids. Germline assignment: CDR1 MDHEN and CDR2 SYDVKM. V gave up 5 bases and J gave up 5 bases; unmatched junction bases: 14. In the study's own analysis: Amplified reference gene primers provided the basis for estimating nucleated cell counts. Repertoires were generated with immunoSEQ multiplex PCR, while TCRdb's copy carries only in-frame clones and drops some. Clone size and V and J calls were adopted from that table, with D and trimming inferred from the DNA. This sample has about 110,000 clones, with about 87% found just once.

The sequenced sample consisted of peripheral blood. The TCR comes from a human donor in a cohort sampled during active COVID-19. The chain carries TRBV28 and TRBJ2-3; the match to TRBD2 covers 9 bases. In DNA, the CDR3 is TGTGCCAGCAGTATGTCATTTAGCGGGAGCTCGGTAGATACGCAGTATTTT. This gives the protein CASSMSFSGSSVDTQYF.